The 13 T cell receptor beta chains presented below share a single source sample, sequenced in a study of T cells in Graves' hyperthyroidism and ophthalmopathy. RNA transcripts yielded amplified TCR beta CDR3 regions. TCR CDR3 regions were first amplified by RT-PCR with HTBI primers. MiXCR, run by TCRdb on the multiplex PCR reads, gives a single entry per CDR3 protein. Among under 300,000 distinct CDR3 sequences listed, about an eighth were seen once. The sequenced sample was blood. All receptors come from a young woman with Graves' hyperthyroidism that later progressed to Graves' ophthalmopathy.

This clonotype occurred a few times. The chain couples TRBV20-1 to TRBJ1-2, with a weak D call TRBD1 (5 bases). The CDR3 totals 16 residues. Per the germline V gene, CDR1 is DFQATT and CDR2 is SNEGSKA (reference sequence). Trimming stripped 3 bases from V and 1 base from J, with 18 bases between. CDR3 sequence: CSASGPSETDNYGYTF. CDR3 DNA: TGCAGTGCTAGTGGCCCCTCCGAGACAGATAACTATGGCTACACCTTC.

This clonotype was detected ten times or more. The chain couples TRBV11-2 to TRBJ2-7; the D gene is possibly TRBD2 (5 bases). Deletions cut 2 bases from V and 6 bases from J, with 11 bases between. The germline CDR1 and CDR2 sequences are SGHAT and FQNNGV. CDR3 length equals 13 residues. CDR3 sequence: CASSLNEGPEQYF. The DNA of the CDR3 is TGTGCCAGCAGCTTAAACGAGGGTCCCGAGCAGTACTTC.

There are many counts of this clonotype. At one end the junction does not follow the germline gene, possibly because of a read error. This chain joins TRBV30 and TRBJ1-1; 8 nucleotides line up with TRBD1. The germline V gene has CDR1 GTSNPN and CDR2 SVGIG (reference sequence). This CDR3 region has 11 residues. CDR3 sequence: CAWSAGDRRLF. CDR3 nucleotides: TGTGCCTGGAGTGCGGGGGACAGGCGGCTCTTT.

The sample holds many counts of this clonotype. The chain couples TRBV28 to TRBJ1-1; D remains ambiguous. Germline loops: CDR1 MDHEN, CDR2 SYDVKM. V gave up 9 bases and J gave up 0 bases, with 5 bases separating them. This CDR3 has 11 amino acids. CDR3 sequence: CASVLNTEAFF. In DNA, the CDR3 is TGTGCCAGTGTTTTGAACACTGAAGCTTTCTTT.

This clonotype appeared many times. The rearrangement links TRBV5-1 to TRBJ2-7; 7 bases match TRBD2. The CDR3 is 15 amino acids. Trimming cost V 5 bases and J 2 bases; bases outside gene matches: 10. CDR1 is SGHRS and CDR2 is YFSETQ in the germline V gene. The CDR3 spells CASRNPGLNTYEQYF. The CDR3, as DNA: TGCGCCAGCAGAAATCCGGGACTAAATACCTACGAGCAGTACTTC. Supplemented by reference TRBV5-1 and TRBJ2-7, the full variable domain reads KAGVTQTPRYLIKTRGQQVTLSCSPISGHRSVSWYQQTPGQGLQFLFEYFSETQRNKGNFPGRFSGRQFSNSRSEMNVSTLELGDSALYLCASRNPGLNTYEQYFGPGTRLTVT.

In the case of this clonotype: A much larger clone is a single base away; this may be a read error. The chain links TRBV11-2 to TRBJ1-3; D remains ambiguous. In germline, CDR1 is SGHAT, CDR2 FQNNGV. CDR3 length: 12 residues. CDR3 region: CASTGLGNIIYF. CDR3 DNA: TGTGCCAGCACCGGATTAGGGAACATCATATATTTT. Based on the CDR3 plus reference TRBV11-2 and TRBJ1-3, the full variable domain is EAGVAQSPRYKIIEKRQSVAFWCNPISGHATLYWYQQILGQGPKLLIQFQNNGVVDDSQLPKDRFSAERLKGVDSTLKIQPAKLEDSAVYLCASTGLGNIIYFGEGSWLTVV.

This clonotype has at least ten counts. The chain has TRBV2 and TRBJ1-6, with 9 bases that match TRBD1. CDR3 length: 15 residues. J was trimmed by 10 bases and V by 6 bases; bases with no gene match: 10. From germline, CDR1 is SNHLY and CDR2 FYNNEI. CDR3 in amino acids: CASSPEGQGGSPLHF. The CDR3 region has the DNA TGTGCCAGCAGCCCCGAGGGACAGGGAGGCTCACCCCTCCACTTT.

This clonotype was found once. The V gene is TRBV20-1, the J gene TRBJ2-3; TRBD2 aligns across 11 bases. The germline V gene encodes CDR1 DFQATT and CDR2 SNEGSKA (reference sequence). Trimming removed 6 bases from V and 0 bases from J; junction bases left unmatched: 11. The CDR3 runs to 17 residues. Here the CDR3 DNA reads TGCAGTGCCTTCTCTTTGACTAGCGGGATTAGCACAGATACGCAGTATTTT. Its protein product is CSAFSLTSGISTDTQYF.

By sample share, this clonotype is medium-sized. The V gene is TRBV6-1, the J gene TRBJ2-5, with 7 bases identical to TRBD1. Germline CDR1 is MNHNS and CDR2 is SASEGT. The CDR3 runs 13 residues. Trimming cost V 11 bases and J 1 base; bases outside gene matches: 7. As DNA, the CDR3 is TGTGCCGCCCTTCGGACAGGCCAAGAGACCCAGTACTTC. This gives the protein CAALRTGQETQYF.

There are a few counts of this clonotype. This chain joins TRBV5-6 and TRBJ2-1; D is undetermined. CDR3 length: 15 residues. CDR1 is SGHDT, CDR2 YYEEEE, per germline. Trimming removed 0 bases at V and 8 bases at J, with 15 bases between. This CDR3 is CASSLGLTPGDEQFF. The CDR3 coding sequence is TGTGCCAGCAGCTTGGGGCTGACTCCCGGCGATGAGCAGTTCTTC. Variable domain in full (rest from reference TRBV5-6 and TRBJ2-1): DAGVTQSPTHLIKTRGQQVTLRCSPKSGHDTVSWYQQALGQGPQFIFQYYEEEERQRGNFPDRFSGHQFPNYSSELNVNALLLGDSALYLCASSLGLTPGDEQFFGPGTRLTVL.

In this sample, this clonotype turned up many times. The V call is TRBV12-3 or TRBV12-4, the J call TRBJ2-2; tentatively, D is TRBD1 (6 bases). The CDR3 runs 15 residues. The V end lost 6 bases, the J end lost 7 bases, and 18 bases lay between the germline ends. The CDR3 spells CASSPGHGRGGELFF. CDR3 DNA: TGTGCCAGCAGCCCGGGACACGGTAGGGGCGGGGAGCTGTTTTTT.

There are many counts of this clonotype. V is TRBV7-3 and J is TRBJ2-5; 9 nucleotides agree with TRBD1. V shed 5 bases, J shed 4 bases, and the junction held 5 bases outside the gene matches. Germline CDR1 reads SGHTA; CDR2 reads FQGTGA. This CDR3 region has 14 residues. The CDR3 sequence: CASSLTGGAETQYF. CDR3 DNA sequence: TGTGCCAGCAGCCTTACAGGGGGCGCAGAGACCCAGTACTTC.

This chain joins TRBV5-1 and TRBJ2-1, with 7 bases identical to TRBD2. Germline V lookup: CDR1 SGHRS, CDR2 YFSETQ. The CDR3 is 16 amino acids. The trim removed 8 bases at V and 0 bases at J, leaving 11 bases unmatched. DNA of the CDR3: TGCGCCAGTTTCTTTACTAGCGCTAGCTCCTACAATGAGCAGTTCTTC. This sequence encodes CASFFTSASSYNEQFF.